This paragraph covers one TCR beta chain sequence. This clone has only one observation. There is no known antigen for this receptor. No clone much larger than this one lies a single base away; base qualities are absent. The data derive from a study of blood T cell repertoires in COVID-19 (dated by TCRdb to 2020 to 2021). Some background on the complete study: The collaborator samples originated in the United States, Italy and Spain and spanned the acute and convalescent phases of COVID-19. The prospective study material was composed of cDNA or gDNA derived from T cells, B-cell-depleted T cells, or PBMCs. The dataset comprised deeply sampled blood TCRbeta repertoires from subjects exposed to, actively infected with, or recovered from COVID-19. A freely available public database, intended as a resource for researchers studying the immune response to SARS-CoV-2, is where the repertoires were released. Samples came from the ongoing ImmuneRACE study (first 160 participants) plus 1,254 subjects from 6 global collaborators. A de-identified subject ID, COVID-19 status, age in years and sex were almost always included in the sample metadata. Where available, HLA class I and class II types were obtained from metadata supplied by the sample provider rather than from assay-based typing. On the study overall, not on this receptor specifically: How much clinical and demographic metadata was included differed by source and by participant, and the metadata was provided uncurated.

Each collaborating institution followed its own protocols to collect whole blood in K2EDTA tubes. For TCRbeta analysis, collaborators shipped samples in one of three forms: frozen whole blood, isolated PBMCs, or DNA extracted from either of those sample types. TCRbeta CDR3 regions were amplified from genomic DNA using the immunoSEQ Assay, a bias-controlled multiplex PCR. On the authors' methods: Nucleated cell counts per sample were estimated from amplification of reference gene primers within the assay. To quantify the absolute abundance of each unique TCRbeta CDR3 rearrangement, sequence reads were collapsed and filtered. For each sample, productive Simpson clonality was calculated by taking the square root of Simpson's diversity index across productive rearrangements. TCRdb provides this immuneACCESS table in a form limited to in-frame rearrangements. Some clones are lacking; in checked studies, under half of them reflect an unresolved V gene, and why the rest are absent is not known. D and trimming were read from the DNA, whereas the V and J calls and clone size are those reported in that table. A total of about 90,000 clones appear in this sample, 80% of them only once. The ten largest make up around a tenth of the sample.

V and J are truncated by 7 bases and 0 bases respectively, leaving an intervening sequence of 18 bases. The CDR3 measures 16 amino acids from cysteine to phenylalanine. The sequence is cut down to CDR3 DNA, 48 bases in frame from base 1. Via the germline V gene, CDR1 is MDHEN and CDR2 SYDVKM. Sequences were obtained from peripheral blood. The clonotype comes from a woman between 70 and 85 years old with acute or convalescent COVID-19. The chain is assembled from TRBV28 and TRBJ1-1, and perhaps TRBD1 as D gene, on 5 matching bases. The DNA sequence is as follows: TGTGCCAGCACACCAACCTTAGGACAAATGAACACTGAAGCTTTCTTT. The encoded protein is CASTPTLGQMNTEAFF. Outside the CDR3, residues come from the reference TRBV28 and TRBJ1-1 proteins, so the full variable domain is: DVKVTQSSRYLVKRTGEKVFLECVQDMDHENMFWYRQDPGLGLRLIYFSYDVKMKEKGDIPEGYSVSREKKERFSLILESASTNQTSMYLCASTPTLGQMNTEAFFGQGTRLTVV.